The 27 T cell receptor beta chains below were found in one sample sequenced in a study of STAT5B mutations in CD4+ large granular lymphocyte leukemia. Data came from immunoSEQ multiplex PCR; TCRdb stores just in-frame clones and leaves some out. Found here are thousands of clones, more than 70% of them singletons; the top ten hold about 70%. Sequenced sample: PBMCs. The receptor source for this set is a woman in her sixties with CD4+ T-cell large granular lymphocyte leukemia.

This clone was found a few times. Written as DNA, the CDR3 is TGTGCCAGCAGCCCCACGTTGGGTACGAACACTGAAGCTTTCTTT. This gives the protein CASSPTLGTNTEAFF. The rearrangement joins TRBV14 to TRBJ1-1; D gene ambiguous. The germline V gene has CDR1 SGHDN and CDR2 FVKESK. Trimming took off 4 bases at V and 1 base at J, with 13 bases between the two ends. This CDR3 has 15 residues.

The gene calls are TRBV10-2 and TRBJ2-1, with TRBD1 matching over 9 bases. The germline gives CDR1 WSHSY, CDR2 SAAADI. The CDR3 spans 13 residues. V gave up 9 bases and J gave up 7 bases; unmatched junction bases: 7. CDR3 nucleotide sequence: TGCGCCAGTGACAACAGGGGGCTAAATGAGCAGTTCTTC. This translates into CASDNRGLNEQFF.

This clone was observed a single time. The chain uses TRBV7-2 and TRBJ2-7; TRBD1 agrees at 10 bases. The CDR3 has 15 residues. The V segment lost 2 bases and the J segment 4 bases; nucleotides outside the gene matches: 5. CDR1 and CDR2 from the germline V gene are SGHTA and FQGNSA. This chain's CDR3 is CASSLLTGQGYEQYF. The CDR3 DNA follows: TGTGCCAGCAGCTTATTGACGGGACAGGGGTACGAGCAGTACTTC.

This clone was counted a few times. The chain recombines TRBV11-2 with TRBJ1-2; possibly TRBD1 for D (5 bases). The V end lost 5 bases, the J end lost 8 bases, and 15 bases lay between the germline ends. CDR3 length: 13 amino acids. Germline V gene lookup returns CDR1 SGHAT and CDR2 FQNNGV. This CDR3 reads CASSPGLPLGYTF. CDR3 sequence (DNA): TGTGCCAGCAGCCCGGGACTCCCTTTGGGCTACACCTTC.

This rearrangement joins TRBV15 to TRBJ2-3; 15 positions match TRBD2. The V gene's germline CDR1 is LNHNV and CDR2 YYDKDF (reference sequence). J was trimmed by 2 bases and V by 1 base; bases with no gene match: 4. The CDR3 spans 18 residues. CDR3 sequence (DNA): TGTGCCACCAGCAGAGGGGGACTAGCGGGGGGACTCACAGATACGCAGTATTTT. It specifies CATSRGGLAGGLTDTQYF. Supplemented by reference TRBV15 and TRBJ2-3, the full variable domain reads DAMVIQNPRYQVTQFGKPVTLSCSQTLNHNVMYWYQQKSSQAPKLLFHYYDKDFNNEADTPDNFQSRRPNTSFCFLDIRSPGLGDTAMYLCATSRGGLAGGLTDTQYFGPGTRLTVL.

The CDR3 nucleotides read TGTGCCAGCAGAGACGTTGCAACTAATGAAAAACTGTTTTTT. Translating gives CASRDVATNEKLFF. V is TRBV27 and J is TRBJ1-4; D unresolved. Trimming removed 6 bases from V and 0 bases from J, with 8 bases in between. Looked up from germline, CDR1 is MNHEY and CDR2 is SMNVEV (reference sequence). CDR3 length: 14 residues.

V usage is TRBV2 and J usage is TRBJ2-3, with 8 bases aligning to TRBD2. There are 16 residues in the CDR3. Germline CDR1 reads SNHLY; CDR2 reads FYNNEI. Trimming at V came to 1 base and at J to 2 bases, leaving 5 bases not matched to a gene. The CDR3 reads CASSEGIAGYTDTQYF. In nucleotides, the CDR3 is TGTGCCAGCAGTGAAGGGATAGCGGGATACACAGATACGCAGTATTTT.

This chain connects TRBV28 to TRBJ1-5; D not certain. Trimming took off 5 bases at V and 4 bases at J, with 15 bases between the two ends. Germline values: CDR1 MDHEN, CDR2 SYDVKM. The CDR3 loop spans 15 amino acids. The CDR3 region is CASSRPPVRNQPQHF. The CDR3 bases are TGTGCCAGCAGTCGCCCGCCGGTGAGGAATCAGCCCCAGCATTTT. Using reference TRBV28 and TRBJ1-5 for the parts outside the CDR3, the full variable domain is DVKVTQSSRYLVKRTGEKVFLECVQDMDHENMFWYRQDPGLGLRLIYFSYDVKMKEKGDIPEGYSVSREKKERFSLILESASTNQTSMYLCASSRPPVRNQPQHFGDGTRLSIL.

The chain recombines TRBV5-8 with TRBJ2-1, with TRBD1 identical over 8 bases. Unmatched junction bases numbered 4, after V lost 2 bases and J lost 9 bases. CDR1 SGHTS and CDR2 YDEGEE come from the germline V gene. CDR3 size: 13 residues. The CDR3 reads CASSFDRGFEQFF. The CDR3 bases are TGTGCCAGCAGCTTCGACAGGGGCTTTGAGCAGTTCTTC. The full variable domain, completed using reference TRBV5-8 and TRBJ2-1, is EAGVTQSPTHLIKTRGQQATLRCSPISGHTSVYWYQQALGLGLQFLLWYDEGEERNRGNFPPRFSGRQFPNYSSELNVNALELEDSALYLCASSFDRGFEQFFGPGTRLTVL.

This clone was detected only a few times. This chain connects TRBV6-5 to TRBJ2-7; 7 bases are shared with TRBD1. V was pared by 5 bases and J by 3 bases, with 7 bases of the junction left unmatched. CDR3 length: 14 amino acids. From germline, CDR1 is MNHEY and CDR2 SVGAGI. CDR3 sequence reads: CASSVDREGYEQYF. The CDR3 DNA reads TGTGCCAGCAGTGTAGACAGGGAAGGCTACGAGCAGTACTTC.

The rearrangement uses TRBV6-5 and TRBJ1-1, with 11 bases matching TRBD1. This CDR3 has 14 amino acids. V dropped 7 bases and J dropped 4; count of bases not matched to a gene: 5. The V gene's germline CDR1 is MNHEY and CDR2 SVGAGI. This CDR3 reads CASIGTGGITEAFF. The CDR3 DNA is TGTGCCAGCATCGGGACAGGGGGTATCACTGAAGCTTTCTTT.

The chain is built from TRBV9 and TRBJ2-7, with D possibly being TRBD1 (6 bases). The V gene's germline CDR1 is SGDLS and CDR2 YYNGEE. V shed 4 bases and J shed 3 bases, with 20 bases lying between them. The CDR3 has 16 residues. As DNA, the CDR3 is TGTGCCAGCAGCCCAGGAGACAGGCCCGGGATCTACGAGCAGTACTTC. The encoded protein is CASSPGDRPGIYEQYF.

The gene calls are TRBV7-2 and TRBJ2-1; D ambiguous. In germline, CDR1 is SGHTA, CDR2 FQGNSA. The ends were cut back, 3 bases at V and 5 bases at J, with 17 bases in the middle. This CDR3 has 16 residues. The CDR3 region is CASSLNPALINNEQFF. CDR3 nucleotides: TGTGCCAGCAGCTTGAACCCGGCCTTAATTAACAATGAGCAGTTCTTC.

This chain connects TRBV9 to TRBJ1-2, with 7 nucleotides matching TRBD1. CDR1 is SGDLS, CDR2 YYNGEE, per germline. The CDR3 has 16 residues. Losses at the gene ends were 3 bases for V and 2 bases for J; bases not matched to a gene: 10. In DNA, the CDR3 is TGTGCCAGCAGCGGCGACAGGGAGTCCCTCAACTATGGCTACACCTTC. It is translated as CASSGDRESLNYGYTF.

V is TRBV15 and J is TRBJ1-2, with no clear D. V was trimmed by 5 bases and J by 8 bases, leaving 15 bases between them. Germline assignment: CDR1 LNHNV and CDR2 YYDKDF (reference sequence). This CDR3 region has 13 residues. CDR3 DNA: TGTGCCACCAGCCCCAGTGGACGCATCGGCTACACCTTC. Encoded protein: CATSPSGRIGYTF.

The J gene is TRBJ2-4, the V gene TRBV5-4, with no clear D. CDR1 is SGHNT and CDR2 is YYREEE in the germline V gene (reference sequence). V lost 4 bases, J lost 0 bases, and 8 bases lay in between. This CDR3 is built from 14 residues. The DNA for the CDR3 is TGTGCCAGCAGCAGCCCTTTAGCCAAAAACATTCAGTACTTC. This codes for CASSSPLAKNIQYF.

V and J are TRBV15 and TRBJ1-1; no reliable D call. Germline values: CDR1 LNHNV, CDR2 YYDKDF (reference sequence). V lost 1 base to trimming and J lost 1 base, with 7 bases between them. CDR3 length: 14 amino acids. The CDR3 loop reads CATSRGLGNTEAFF. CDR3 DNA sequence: TGTGCCACCAGCAGAGGGCTCGGGAACACTGAAGCTTTCTTT.

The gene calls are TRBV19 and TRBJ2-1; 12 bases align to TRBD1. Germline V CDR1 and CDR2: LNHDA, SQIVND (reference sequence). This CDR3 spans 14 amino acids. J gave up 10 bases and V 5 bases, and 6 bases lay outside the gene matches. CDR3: CASSPGTGGLEQFF. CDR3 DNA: TGTGCCAGTAGTCCAGGGACAGGGGGCCTCGAGCAGTTCTTC.

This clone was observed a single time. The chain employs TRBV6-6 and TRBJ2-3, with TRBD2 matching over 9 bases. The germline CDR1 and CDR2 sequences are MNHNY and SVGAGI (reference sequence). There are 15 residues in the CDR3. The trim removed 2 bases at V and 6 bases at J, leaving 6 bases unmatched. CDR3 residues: CASSYASGRWDTQYF. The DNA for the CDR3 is TGTGCCAGCAGTTACGCCAGCGGGAGGTGGGATACGCAGTATTTT.

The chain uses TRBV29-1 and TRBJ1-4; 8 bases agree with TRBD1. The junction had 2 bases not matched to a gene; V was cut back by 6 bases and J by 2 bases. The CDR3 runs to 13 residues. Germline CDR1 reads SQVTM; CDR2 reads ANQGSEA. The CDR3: CSVRTGTNEKLFF. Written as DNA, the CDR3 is TGCAGCGTCCGGACAGGGACTAATGAAAAACTGTTTTTT. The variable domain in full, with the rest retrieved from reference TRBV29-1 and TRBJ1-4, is SAVISQKPSRDICQRGTSLTIQCQVDSQVTMMFWYRQQPGQSLTLIATANQGSEATYESGFVIDKFPISRPNLTFSTLTVSNMSPEDSSIYLCSVRTGTNEKLFFGSGTQLSVL.

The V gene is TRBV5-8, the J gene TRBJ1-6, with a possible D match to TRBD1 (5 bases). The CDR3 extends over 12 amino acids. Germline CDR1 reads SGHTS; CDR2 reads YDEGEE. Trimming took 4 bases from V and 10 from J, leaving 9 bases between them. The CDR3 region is CASSIPGSPLHF. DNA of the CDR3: TGTGCCAGCAGCATCCCAGGGTCACCCCTCCACTTT.

Here the CDR3 reads CASSGTGEGNQPQHF. Written as DNA, the CDR3 is TGTGCCAGTAGTGGGACAGGGGAAGGCAATCAGCCCCAGCATTTT. The V and J genes are TRBV19 and TRBJ1-5, with TRBD1 matching over 10 bases. There are 15 residues in the CDR3. Germline assignment: CDR1 LNHDA and CDR2 SQIVND (reference sequence). V shed 5 bases and J 2 bases; nucleotides not matched to a gene: 3.

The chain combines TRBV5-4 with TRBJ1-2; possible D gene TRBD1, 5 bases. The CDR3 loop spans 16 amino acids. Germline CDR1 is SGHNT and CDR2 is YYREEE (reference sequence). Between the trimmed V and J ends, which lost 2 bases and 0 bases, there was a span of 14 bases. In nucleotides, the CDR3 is TGTGCCAGCAGCTTACTAGACAGTAGAGCTAACTATGGCTACACCTTC. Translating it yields CASSLLDSRANYGYTF.

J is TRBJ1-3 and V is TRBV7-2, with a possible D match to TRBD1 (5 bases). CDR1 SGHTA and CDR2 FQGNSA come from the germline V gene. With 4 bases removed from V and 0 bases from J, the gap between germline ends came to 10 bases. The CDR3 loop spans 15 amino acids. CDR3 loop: CASSYGGVSGNTIYF. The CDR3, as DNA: TGTGCCAGCAGCTACGGGGGGGTCTCTGGAAACACCATATATTTT. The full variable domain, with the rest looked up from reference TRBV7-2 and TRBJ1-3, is GAGVSQSPSNKVTEKGKDVELRCDPISGHTALYWYRQSLGQGLEFLIYFQGNSAPDKSGLPSDRFSAERTGGSVSTLTIQRTQQEDSAVYLCASSYGGVSGNTIYFGEGSWLTVV.

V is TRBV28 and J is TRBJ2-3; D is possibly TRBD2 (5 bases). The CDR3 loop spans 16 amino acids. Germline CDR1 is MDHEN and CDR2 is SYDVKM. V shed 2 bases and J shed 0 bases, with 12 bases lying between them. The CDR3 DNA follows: TGTGCCAGCAGTTTAGAGGGAGCTACTAGCACAGATACGCAGTATTTT. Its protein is CASSLEGATSTDTQYF.

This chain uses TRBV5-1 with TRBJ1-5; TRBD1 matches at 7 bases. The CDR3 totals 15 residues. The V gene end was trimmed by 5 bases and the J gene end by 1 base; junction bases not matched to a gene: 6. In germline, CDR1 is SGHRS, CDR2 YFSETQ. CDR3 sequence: CASRQGTKSNQPQHF. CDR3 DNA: TGCGCCAGCAGACAGGGGACAAAGAGCAATCAGCCCCAGCATTTT.

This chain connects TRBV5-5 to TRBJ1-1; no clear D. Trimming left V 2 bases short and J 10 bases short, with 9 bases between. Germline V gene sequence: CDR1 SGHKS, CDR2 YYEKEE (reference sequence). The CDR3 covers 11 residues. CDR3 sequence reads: CASSLGLSAFF. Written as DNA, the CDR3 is TGTGCCAGCAGCTTAGGGTTGTCAGCTTTCTTT. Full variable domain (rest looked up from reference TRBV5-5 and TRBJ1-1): DAGVTQSPTHLIKTRGQQVTLRCSPISGHKSVSWYQQVLGQGPQFIFQYYEKEERGRGNFPDRFSARQFPNYSSELNVNALLLGDSALYLCASSLGLSAFFGQGTRLTVV.